This T cell receptor (beta chain) was recorded in a study of cytomegalovirus exposure and HLA in healthy donors. Overall study results and limits: In all likelihood, a cluster of highly shared sequence variants was a sequencing artifact. Most TCRs appeared rarely, but some public TCRs recurred in many donors. Being productive about 87% or about 30% of the time was typical of most TCR beta V segments in an earlier analysis.

CDR3 size: 16 residues. V was clipped by 4 bases and J by 9 bases; unmatched bases: 15. CDR1 and CDR2 (germline): SGHTA, FQGNSA. With 60 Vbeta and 13 Jbeta primers, the PCR was carried out. Original data processing: Later analysis identified tens of millions of unique TCR beta chains, around 10 million shared. Sequenced by immunoSEQ multiplex PCR; TCRdb stores in-frame clones only, minus some. The V and J calls and clone size are taken from that table; D and trimming were inferred from the DNA. The data show under 200,000 clones, with around 77% seen just once and over 2% held by the top ten. Comments on this clone: Its specificity is unknown.

Input material: PBMCs. The chain has TRBV7-2 and TRBJ1-3; 7 positions match TRBD1. The sequence was obtained from a man aged 55 to 70 in good health and CMV-seronegative. The CDR3 region is CASSSRTTGAEGTIYF. The CDR3 DNA reads TGTGCCAGCAGCTCGCGCACAACAGGGGCGGAAGGCACCATATATTTT.